Presented here are 29 T cell receptor beta chains from one specimen sequenced in a study of Graves' ophthalmopathy and Graves' hyperthyroidism. Amplification of TCR beta CDR3 regions used RNA transcripts. Second-round multiplex PCR came after first-round RT-PCR with HTBI primers. A single record per CDR3 protein comes from TCRdb applying MiXCR to the multiplex PCR reads. The table includes under 250,000 distinct CDR3 sequences, approximately 29% detected once. The sequenced sample was peripheral blood. All receptors derive from a man in his fifties or sixties with Graves' ophthalmopathy.

The rearrangement uses TRBV6-2 or TRBV6-3 and TRBJ2-7, with a weak D call TRBD1 (6 bases). The CDR3 sequence is 13 residues long. Per the germline V gene, CDR1 is MNHEY and CDR2 is SVGEGT. V lost 5 bases to trimming and J lost 3 bases, with 11 bases between them. The CDR3 sequence is CASSLQGYYEQYF. CDR3 nucleotide sequence: TGTGCCAGCAGTCTACAGGGATACTACGAGCAGTACTTC.

As concerns this clonotype: Compared with germline, one end of the junction differs, possibly owing to a read error. V usage is TRBV10-3 and J usage is TRBJ1-1, with D possibly matching TRBD1 (6 bases). There are 15 residues in the CDR3. The V gene's germline CDR1 is ENHRY and CDR2 SYGVKD. CDR3 coding DNA: TGTGCCAGCAGTGAGTCGACAGGTGGGTACACTGAAGCTTTCTTT. It encodes CASSESTGGYTEAFF.

This clonotype came up many times. In nucleotides, the CDR3 is TGTGCCAGCAGTTTGGGGGAGGACTACGAGCAGTACTTC. The encoded protein is CASSLGEDYEQYF. V and J are TRBV12-3 or TRBV12-4 and TRBJ2-7; possibly TRBD2 for D (6 bases). The CDR3 totals 13 residues. V lost 3 bases to trimming and J lost 3 bases, with 9 bases between them.

This clonotype was observed many times. The J gene is TRBJ2-2, the V gene TRBV11-3, with 13 bases lining up with TRBD2. After removal of 5 bases from V and 7 bases from J, the junction contained 4 bases not matched to a gene. The CDR3 is made up of 15 amino acids. Germline V lookup: CDR1 SGHNT, CDR2 YENEEA. CDR3 in DNA: TGTGCCAGCAGCGGACTAGCGGGAGCGGACGGGGAGCTGTTTTTT. This encodes CASSGLAGADGELFF.

Worth noting for this clonotype: Germline and junction disagree at one end, which may indicate a read error. The rearrangement joins TRBV11-2 to TRBJ2-7; possible D gene TRBD1, 6 bases. This CDR3 is built from 15 residues. Germline values: CDR1 SGHAT, CDR2 FQNNGV. DNA for the CDR3: TGTGCCAGCAGCTTATACAGGGTGAGCTCCTACGAGCAGTGCTTC. Translated: CASSLYRVSSYEQCF.

In this sample, this clonotype turned up once. This chain uses TRBV13 with TRBJ2-7; 11 bases map to TRBD1. Looked up from germline, CDR1 is PRHDT and CDR2 is FYEKMQ (reference sequence). CDR3 length: 14 residues. The ends lost 1 base at V and 7 bases at J; junction bases unmatched: 3. The CDR3 is CASSLVDRGREQYF. The CDR3 nucleotides are TGTGCCAGCAGCTTAGTGGACAGGGGGCGGGAGCAGTACTTC.

The chain is built from TRBV6-2 or TRBV6-3 and TRBJ1-2; D is perhaps TRBD1 (5 bases). Germline V gene lookup returns CDR1 MNHEY and CDR2 SVGEGT. Trimming cost V 8 bases and J 1 base, with 20 bases left between them. This CDR3 is built from 16 residues. CDR3 sequence: CASQTERGAFNYGYTF. As DNA, the CDR3 is TGTGCCAGCCAGACAGAGCGCGGCGCCTTTAACTATGGCTACACCTTC.

V is TRBV7-2 and J is TRBJ2-5; TRBD1 agrees at 9 bases. Germline V gene sequence: CDR1 SGHTA, CDR2 FQGNSA. Trimming cost V 2 bases and J 4 bases; bases outside gene matches: 2. The CDR3 covers 14 residues. CDR3 DNA sequence: TGTGCCAGCAGCTTACTGGACAGGGGAGAGACCCAGTACTTC. Translating it yields CASSLLDRGETQYF.

This clonotype was seen ten or more times. The chain couples TRBV11-2 to TRBJ1-5, with 7 bases matching TRBD1. V dropped 1 base and J dropped 12; count of bases not matched to a gene: 6. The CDR3 covers 13 residues. The germline V gene has CDR1 SGHAT and CDR2 FQNNGV. The CDR3 loop is CASSLGGGGFQHF. CDR3 in DNA: TGTGCCAGCAGCTTAGGAGGGGGCGGGTTCCAGCATTTT.

The table lists this clonotype with many counts. The chain is built from TRBV6-1 and TRBJ1-1; D is perhaps TRBD1 (5 bases). V lost 5 bases and J lost 0, with 13 bases in between. The CDR3 is 15 residues long. Germline V CDR1 and CDR2: MNHNS, SASEGT. The CDR3 spells CASSPLGALNTEAFF. CDR3 DNA sequence: TGTGCCAGCAGTCCTCTAGGGGCATTGAACACTGAAGCTTTCTTT.

In its sample, this clonotype was seen many times. The rearrangement links TRBV6-1 to TRBJ2-2, with 8 nucleotides matching TRBD2. CDR3 length: 15 residues. V lost 4 bases, J lost 5 bases, and 6 bases stayed unmatched. Germline V gene lookup returns CDR1 MNHNS and CDR2 SASEGT. The CDR3 protein is CASSAGTSGTGELFF. The CDR3 nucleotides are TGTGCCAGCAGTGCGGGGACTAGTGGGACCGGGGAGCTGTTTTTT.

The chain has TRBV12-3 or TRBV12-4 and TRBJ2-5; D perhaps matches TRBD2 (7 bases). Trimming removed 5 bases at V and 4 bases at J, with 11 bases between. The CDR3 has 13 amino acids. CDR3 in DNA: TGTGCCAGCAGTGGCGGGGGCGTAGAGACCCAGTACTTC. Protein: CASSGGGVETQYF.

This chain links TRBV28 with TRBJ2-7, with 7 bases identical to TRBD2. CDR3 length: 14 amino acids. After removal of 4 bases from V and 6 bases from J, the junction contained 9 bases not matched to a gene. CDR1 MDHEN and CDR2 SYDVKM come from the germline V gene. For the CDR3, the DNA is TGTGCCAGCAGTTCCCTGAGACTAGCCCTCGAGCAGTACTTC. It translates to CASSSLRLALEQYF.

This clonotype came up many times. This chain joins TRBV19 and TRBJ1-2; D possibly corresponds to TRBD1 (6 bases). Trimming left V 5 bases short and J 5 bases short, with 18 bases between. Per the germline V gene, CDR1 is LNHDA and CDR2 is SQIVND (reference sequence). This CDR3 is 15 amino acids long. The CDR3 coding sequence is TGTGCCAGTAGTCCGACGACAGGAATCGGGTATGGCTACACCTTC. Amino acid sequence: CASSPTTGIGYGYTF.

This clonotype has ten or more counts. The chain carries TRBV7-8 and TRBJ2-6, with a tentative D call TRBD1 (5 bases). V lost 3 bases to trimming and J lost 1 base, with 16 bases between them. Looked up from germline, CDR1 is SGHVS and CDR2 is FQNEAQ. CDR3 length equals 18 residues. This chain's CDR3 is CASSFNRLGYSGANVLTF. The CDR3 bases are TGTGCCAGCAGCTTTAACAGGCTAGGGTATTCTGGGGCCAACGTCCTGACTTTC.

The CDR3 spells CSAQDRGYEQYF. For the CDR3, the DNA is TGCAGTGCTCAGGACAGGGGCTACGAGCAGTACTTC. This chain uses TRBV20-1 with TRBJ2-7; TRBD1 matches at 9 bases. The CDR3 has 12 residues. Germline V CDR1 and CDR2: DFQATT, SNEGSKA (reference sequence). Trimming at V came to 5 bases and at J to 3 bases, leaving 2 bases not matched to a gene.

This clonotype has a count of ten or more. The rearrangement uses TRBV9 and TRBJ2-2; weak D call: TRBD2 (5 bases). The CDR3 runs 15 residues. V dropped 0 bases and J dropped 5 bases, with 11 bases sitting between them. CDR1 is SGDLS, CDR2 YYNGEE, per germline. DNA for the CDR3: TGTGCCAGCAGCGTAGTCGAGGGAAGTACCGGGGAGCTGTTTTTT. Translation gives CASSVVEGSTGELFF.

In DNA, the CDR3 is TGTGCCAGCAGCGACAGGGGTGTTATTTCACCCCTCCACTTT. Amino acids: CASSDRGVISPLHF. The V gene is TRBV12-3 or TRBV12-4, the J gene TRBJ1-6, with 8 bases fitting TRBD1. V shed 6 bases and J 9 bases; nucleotides not matched to a gene: 7. This CDR3 spans 14 amino acids.

This clonotype has a count of ten or more. The chain is built from TRBV10-3 and TRBJ1-2, with TRBD1 identical over 8 bases. The CDR3 runs 10 residues. The J segment lost 8 bases and the V segment lost 8 bases, leaving 1 base of the junction unmatched. The germline V gene encodes CDR1 ENHRY and CDR2 SYGVKD. DNA of the CDR3: TGTGCCATCGGACAGGGAGGCTACACCTTC. It yields the protein CAIGQGGYTF.

This clonotype was seen repeatedly, ten times or more. The J gene is TRBJ1-2, the V gene TRBV30; unclear D gene. This CDR3 has 12 amino acids. Germline CDR1 and CDR2: GTSNPN and SVGIG (reference sequence). Trimming cost V 1 base and J 3 bases, with 6 bases left between them. The CDR3 protein is CAWSDGYYGYTF. DNA of the CDR3: TGTGCCTGGAGTGACGGTTACTATGGCTACACCTTC.

This clonotype was found many times. The chain joins TRBV19 to TRBJ1-6; D uncertain. The germline V gene has CDR1 LNHDA and CDR2 SQIVND (reference sequence). V lost 0 bases and J lost 5, with 11 bases in between. CDR3 length: 16 residues. CDR3 sequence reads: CASSIDRYGNNSPLHF. The CDR3 DNA follows: TGTGCCAGTAGTATAGATCGGTACGGGAATAATTCACCCCTCCACTTT.

This clonotype was recorded many times. The rearrangement links TRBV4-1 to TRBJ2-4, with D maybe TRBD2 (5 bases). The ends were cut back, 5 bases at V and 0 bases at J, with 11 bases in the middle. Germline loops: CDR1 MGHRA, CDR2 YSYEKL. The CDR3 runs 15 residues. CDR3 in amino acids: CASSELGGAKNIQYF. The CDR3 coding sequence is TGCGCCAGCAGCGAACTAGGAGGAGCCAAAAACATTCAGTACTTC.

This clonotype was observed many times. The chain combines TRBV7-2 with TRBJ2-3, with 8 bases aligning to TRBD1. Germline V lookup: CDR1 SGHTA, CDR2 FQGNSA. The CDR3 has 15 residues. V shed 5 bases, J shed 0 bases, and the junction held 4 bases outside the gene matches. DNA for the CDR3: TGTGCCAGCAGCACAGGGGGGACTAGCACAGATACGCAGTATTTT. Its translation is CASSTGGTSTDTQYF.

This clonotype has ten or more counts. The rearrangement links TRBV28 to TRBJ2-1; 7 bases fit TRBD1. The CDR3 has 16 amino acids. Per germline, CDR1 MDHEN and CDR2 SYDVKM. J gave up 4 bases and V 5 bases, and 11 bases lay outside the gene matches. This CDR3 is CASSPPTGSGYNEQFF. The DNA for the CDR3 is TGTGCCAGCAGTCCCCCGACAGGGTCGGGATACAATGAGCAGTTCTTC. Variable domain in full (rest from reference TRBV28 and TRBJ2-1): DVKVTQSSRYLVKRTGEKVFLECVQDMDHENMFWYRQDPGLGLRLIYFSYDVKMKEKGDIPEGYSVSREKKERFSLILESASTNQTSMYLCASSPPTGSGYNEQFFGPGTRLTVL.

This clonotype was detected ten times or more. This rearrangement joins TRBV6-2 or TRBV6-3 to TRBJ2-7, with D maybe TRBD1 (6 bases). CDR3 length: 13 residues. The V and J ends lost 3 bases and 2 bases respectively, with 8 bases between them. Germline assignment: CDR1 MNHEY and CDR2 SVGEGT. The CDR3 DNA reads TGTGCCAGCAGTTATGCAGGGGCCTACGAGCAGTACTTC. Translated, it gives CASSYAGAYEQYF.

This clonotype came up many times. This chain connects TRBV19 to TRBJ1-3; weak D call: TRBD1 (5 bases). The CDR3 extends over 14 amino acids. Between the trimmed V and J ends, which lost 3 bases and 1 base, there was a span of 7 bases. Looked up from germline, CDR1 is LNHDA and CDR2 is SQIVND (reference sequence). CDR3 loop: CASSIGASGNTIYF. DNA of the CDR3: TGTGCCAGTAGTATTGGGGCTTCTGGAAACACCATATATTTT.

V gene TRBV27 combines with J gene TRBJ2-4, with D possibly called TRBD1 or TRBD2 (6 bases each). V was shortened by 5 bases and J by 0 bases, with 14 bases between the two germline ends. This CDR3 spans 16 amino acids. CDR1 and CDR2 (germline): MNHEY, SMNVEV (reference sequence). The CDR3 reads CASSPQGRGAKNIQYF. In DNA, the CDR3 is TGTGCCAGCAGTCCCCAGGGGCGGGGAGCCAAAAACATTCAGTACTTC.

This clonotype was detected many times. CDR3 in DNA: TGTGCCAGCAGCTTGTTTCCCCGGTCATACACCGGGGAGCTGTTTTTT. This translates into CASSLFPRSYTGELFF. The chain recombines TRBV11-1 with TRBJ2-2; D remains unclear. Germline V gives CDR1 SGHAT, CDR2 FQDESV (reference sequence). The V and J ends lost 3 bases and 3 bases respectively, with 14 bases between them. The CDR3 consists of 16 residues.

This clonotype showed up many times. The rearrangement links TRBV20-1 to TRBJ2-5, with a weak D call TRBD1 (6 bases). Germline loops: CDR1 DFQATT, CDR2 SNEGSKA (reference sequence). Trimming shortened V by 3 bases and J by 1 base, and 12 bases separated the two germline ends. CDR3 length: 14 residues. CDR3 sequence (DNA): TGCAGTGCTAGGGACAGTTGGGGCCAAGAGACCCAGTACTTC. This translates into CSARDSWGQETQYF.